These T cell receptor beta chains were read from a single sample in a study of beta chain features in type 1 diabetes. Repertoires were generated with immunoSEQ multiplex PCR, while TCRdb's copy carries only in-frame clones and drops some. The sample contains a few hundred thousand clones, around 24% of which appear only once. Sequenced sample: naive CD4+ T cells from blood. The source of these receptors is a woman aged 30 to 39 with type 1 diabetes. The CDR3 runs from the conserved cysteine through the conserved F or W. A D gene is named only where the DNA matches it firmly. Size values are once, few and many counts, or a class for expanded clones, and some rows have none.

TRBV2,-,TRBD1,TRBJ2-2,TGTGCCAGCAGTATCCGGGACAGGAACACCGGGGAGCTGTTTTTT,CASSIRDRNTGELFF
TRBV6-5,few,TRBD1,TRBJ2-1,TGTGCCAGCAGTTACCGGGGACAGTCAGACAATGAGCAGTTCTTC,CASSYRGQSDNEQFF
TRBV4-1,-,-,TRBJ2-1,TGCGCCAGCAGCCGCCTGCAGGACTCCAATGAGCAGTTCTTC,CASSRLQDSNEQFF
TRBV18,-,-,TRBJ2-1,TGTGCCAGCTCACCCGACCTTCCGGGTGGGCAGTTCTTC,CASSPDLPGGQFF
TRBV5-4,-,TRBD2,TRBJ2-1,TGTGCCAGCAGCCCAATGACTAGCGGGAATTACAATGAGCAGTTCTTC,CASSPMTSGNYNEQFF
TRBV5-4,-,TRBD1,TRBJ1-1,TGTGCCAGCAGCATAACGACAGGGGGTGGCACTGAAGCTTTCTTT,CASSITTGGGTEAFF
TRBV30,few,-,TRBJ1-2,TGTGCCTGGACAGGGAATCATTATGGCTACACCTTC,CAWTGNHYGYTF
TRBV5-1,few,TRBD1,TRBJ2-1,TGCGCCAGCAGCCTCTTTAAACGGGACAGGGCCTACAATGAGCAGTTCTTC,CASSLFKRDRAYNEQFF
TRBV20-1,few,-,TRBJ2-7,TGCAGTGCTTCAGACAGGCGTGAGCAGTACTTC,CSASDRREQYF
TRBV30,few,-,TRBJ1-1,TGTGCCTGGAGTGTAATCGCCGGGATTCCCGTCATGAACACTGAAGCTTTCTTT,CAWSVIAGIPVMNTEAFF
TRBV27,-,TRBD2,TRBJ2-1,TGTGCCAGCAGTTTATCAAACCTGGGACTAGCGGGAAGAAGTGTCGAGCAGTTCTTC,CASSLSNLGLAGRSVEQFF
TRBV30,-,TRBD2,TRBJ2-7,TGTGCCTGGAGTCCATCCACTAGCGGGCCAGCCTACGAGCAGTACTTC,CAWSPSTSGPAYEQYF
TRBV20-1,-,-,TRBJ1-1,TGCAGTGCTCGCAGGGACACTGAAGCTTTCTTT,CSARRDTEAFF
TRBV15,-,-,TRBJ2-7,TGTGCCACCAGCAGAGTCCCACAGACCTACGAGCAGTACTTC,CATSRVPQTYEQYF
TRBV5-1,few,-,TRBJ1-5,TGCGCCAGCAGCGAACAGGGAATGCAGCCCCAGCATTTT,CASSEQGMQPQHF
TRBV29-1,-,TRBD2,TRBJ2-7,TGCAGCGTTGCTGGAGCGGGAGGATCCTACGAGCAGTACTTC,CSVAGAGGSYEQYF
TRBV29-1,-,-,TRBJ2-2,TGTGGGGCAGGGCGTAGGAACACCGGGGAGCTGTTTTTT,CGAGRRNTGELFF
TRBV10-3,-,-,TRBJ2-3,TGTGCCATCAGGTTTAGCGGAACCACAGATACGCAGTATTTT,CAIRFSGTTDTQYF
TRBV20-1,-,-,TRBJ1-2,TGCAGTGCCAGACGGGGAGATGGCTACACCTTC,CSARRGDGYTF
TRBV7-2,few,TRBD2,TRBJ2-2,TGTGCCAGCAGCGCCGCGGGAGGAGAGACCGGGGAGCTGTTTTTT,CASSAAGGETGELFF
TRBV18,few,TRBD2,TRBJ2-5,TGTGCCAACTCAGCGACAGCGGGGACCACACAAGAGACCCAGTACTTC,CANSATAGTTQETQYF
TRBV7-2,few,-,TRBJ2-3,TGTGCCAGCAGCTTAGTGCTGCTAGGAGATACGCAGTATTTT,CASSLVLLGDTQYF
TRBV27,-,TRBD1,TRBJ2-7,TGTGCCAGCAGGGGACAGGGGGTAGGCGAGCAGTACTTC,CASRGQGVGEQYF
TRBV5-1,few,-,TRBJ2-6,TGCGCCAGCGGCCGGGGGATGGGGGCCAACGTCCTGACTTTC,CASGRGMGANVLTF
TRBV30,few,TRBD1,TRBJ1-1,TGTGCCTGGAAAACCGGGACGCAGGGGGGGAACACTGAAGCTTTCTTT,CAWKTGTQGGNTEAFF
TRBV29-1,-,-,TRBJ2-7,TGCAGCGTCCAGGATTCCTACGAGCAGTACTTC,CSVQDSYEQYF
TRBV11-1,-,-,TRBJ2-7,TGTGCCAGCAGCTTAGCGGGAGGTCCCTACGAGCAGTACTTC,CASSLAGGPYEQYF
TRBV5-1,-,-,TRBJ2-3,TGCGCCAGCAACCCTCTTCTGCGCGGCACAGATACGCAGTATTTT,CASNPLLRGTDTQYF
TRBV4-1,-,-,TRBJ1-2,TGCGCCAGCAGCCAAGTAGTGATAAGTTTTTATGGCTACACCTTC,CASSQVVISFYGYTF
TRBV6-5,few,-,TRBJ1-5,TGTGCCAGCAGTTACTCGGCAGGGGCGGCCAATCAGCCCCAGCATTTT,CASSYSAGAANQPQHF
TRBV7-2,-,TRBD1,TRBJ1-5,TGTGCCAGCAGCTTAGACAGGGGTCAGCCCCAGCATTTT,CASSLDRGQPQHF
TRBV6-1,-,TRBD1,TRBJ1-1,TGTGCCAGCAGTCCGGACAGGGACACTGAAGCTTTCTTT,CASSPDRDTEAFF
TRBV6-1,few,TRBD2,TRBJ2-3,TGTGCCAGCAGTGAAGCGACTAGCGTGAGCACAGATACGCAGTATTTT,CASSEATSVSTDTQYF
TRBV5-4,few,TRBD1,TRBJ2-3,TGTGCCAGCACCATACAGGGGGTCTCGACAGATACGCAGTATTTT,CASTIQGVSTDTQYF
TRBV4-1,-,-,TRBJ2-5,TGCGCCAGCAGCCAAGATGGACGGGACTTCTTGGAGACCCAGTACTTC,CASSQDGRDFLETQYF
TRBV2,few,-,TRBJ1-2,TGTGCCAGCCGCAGGGAGGGAAATGGCTACACCTTC,CASRREGNGYTF
TRBV7-6,-,TRBD2,TRBJ2-1,TGTGCCAGCAGCTTAGGGCTAGCGGGGGGCCAGGGTGAGCAGTTCTTC,CASSLGLAGGQGEQFF
TRBV30,-,-,TRBJ2-6,TGTGCCTGGAGAGGGGATGGGGCCAACGTCCTGACTTTC,CAWRGDGANVLTF
TRBV9,few,-,TRBJ1-1,TGTGCCAGCAGCGTAGGAGGTGGAGTCGGCACTGAAGCTTTCTTT,CASSVGGGVGTEAFF
TRBV28,-,-,TRBJ2-7,TGTGCCAGCAGTTTTCTGTCCGAGCAGTACTTC,CASSFLSEQYF
TRBV6-6,few,-,TRBJ1-2,TGTGCCAGCAGTTACCGGGTGACAGGAGACAACTATGGCTACACCTTC,CASSYRVTGDNYGYTF
TRBV30,few,TRBD1,TRBJ1-5,TGTGCCTGGAGTAGGGGACAGGGTGACAATCAGCCCCAGCATTTT,CAWSRGQGDNQPQHF
TRBV4-1,-,-,TRBJ2-1,TGCGCCAGCAGCCACCTGGACATCAGCTCCTACAATGAGCAGTTCTTC,CASSHLDISSYNEQFF
TRBV7-3,few,TRBD2,TRBJ2-1,TGTGCCAGCAGCTTAACGTTACTAGCGGGAGGATGGGATGAGCAGTTCTTC,CASSLTLLAGGWDEQFF
TRBV6-5,-,-,TRBJ2-3,TGTGCCAGCAGGCTAAGCGGAGATACGCAGTATTTT,CASRLSGDTQYF
TRBV4-1,few,TRBD1,TRBJ2-7,TGCGCCAGCAGCCAAGTAACCAGGGGGCCGGTCTCCTACGAGCAGTACTTC,CASSQVTRGPVSYEQYF
TRBV9,few,-,TRBJ1-1,TGTGCCAGCAGCGTACAACAGGGAGTCACTGAAGCTTTCTTT,CASSVQQGVTEAFF
TRBV7-2,few,-,TRBJ2-1,TGTGCCAGCAGCTTAGGGGCTCCAAGCAATGAGCAGTTCTTC,CASSLGAPSNEQFF
TRBV6-5,-,-,TRBJ2-3,TGTGCCAGCAGTTACTCGAGCGCGGGACGCGCAGATACGCAGTATTTT,CASSYSSAGRADTQYF
TRBV27,few,TRBD1,TRBJ2-1,TGTGCCAGCACCAACAGGGGTGGGTACAATGAGCAGTTCTTC,CASTNRGGYNEQFF
TRBV20-1,few,-,TRBJ2-7,TGCAGTGCTGTAGACAGCTACGAGCAGTACTTC,CSAVDSYEQYF
TRBV9,once,TRBD2,TRBJ2-5,TGTGCCAGCAGCGTATTTCCTAGCGGGGGGGAGACCCAGTACTTC,CASSVFPSGGETQYF
TRBV25-1,-,TRBD1,TRBJ1-5,TGTGCCAGCAGTCCTGGACAGGGGAGGAATCAGCCCCAGCATTTT,CASSPGQGRNQPQHF
TRBV28,-,-,TRBJ2-7,TGTGCCAGCAGTTCCAGCTCCTACGAGCAGTACTTC,CASSSSSYEQYF